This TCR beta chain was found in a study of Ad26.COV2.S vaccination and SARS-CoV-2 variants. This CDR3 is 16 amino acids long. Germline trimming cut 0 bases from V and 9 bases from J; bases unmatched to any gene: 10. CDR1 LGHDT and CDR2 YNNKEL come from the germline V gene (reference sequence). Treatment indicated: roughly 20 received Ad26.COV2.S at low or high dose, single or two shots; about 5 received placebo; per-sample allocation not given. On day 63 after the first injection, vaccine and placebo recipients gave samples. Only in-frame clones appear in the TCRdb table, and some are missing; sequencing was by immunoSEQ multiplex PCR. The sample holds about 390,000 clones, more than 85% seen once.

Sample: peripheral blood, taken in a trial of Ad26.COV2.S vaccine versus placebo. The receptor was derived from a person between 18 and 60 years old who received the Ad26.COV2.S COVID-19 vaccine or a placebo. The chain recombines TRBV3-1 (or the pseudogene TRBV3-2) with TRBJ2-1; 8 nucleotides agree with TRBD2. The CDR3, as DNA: TGTGCCAGCAGCCAAGAAGGCGGGGGGAGGTTGGGTGAGCAGTTCTTC. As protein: CASSQEGGGRLGEQFF.